A single sample gave rise to the 10 T cell receptor beta chains below, sequenced in a study of T cell changes during pregnancy in multiple sclerosis. TCRdb's table, derived via immunoSEQ multiplex PCR, lists solely in-frame clones and lacks some. The table has 90,000 or so clones, about 93% seen once. Sequencing used peripheral blood, obtained after pregnancy. These receptors were obtained from a female donor in good health, enrolled as a control in a pregnancy study.

The chain recombines TRBV28 with TRBJ2-1; 7 bases align to TRBD1. The CDR3 has 16 residues. Looked up from germline, CDR1 is MDHEN and CDR2 is SYDVKM. Trimming at V came to 5 bases and at J to 5 bases, leaving 12 bases not matched to a gene. CDR3 coding DNA: TGTGCCAGCAGTCATTCGGGATTGGGACAGCACAATGAGCAGTTCTTC. It translates to CASSHSGLGQHNEQFF. Together with reference TRBV28 and TRBJ2-1, the CDR3 gives the full variable domain: DVKVTQSSRYLVKRTGEKVFLECVQDMDHENMFWYRQDPGLGLRLIYFSYDVKMKEKGDIPEGYSVSREKKERFSLILESASTNQTSMYLCASSHSGLGQHNEQFFGPGTRLTVL.

The chain carries TRBV28 and TRBJ2-7; D gene ambiguous. Germline V gives CDR1 MDHEN, CDR2 SYDVKM. This CDR3 is 12 amino acids long. The V end lost 6 bases, the J end lost 2 bases, and 8 bases lay between the germline ends. The CDR3 DNA reads TGTGCCAGCAGACAGTTCACCTACGAGCAGTACTTC. Protein product: CASRQFTYEQYF.

J is TRBJ2-2 and V is TRBV28, with TRBD2 identical over 7 bases. Trimming at V came to 5 bases and at J to 2 bases, leaving 5 bases not matched to a gene. The CDR3 is 15 amino acids. Germline V gene data show CDR1 as MDHEN and CDR2 as SYDVKM. The chain's CDR3 is CASSGRDQNTGELFF. As DNA, the CDR3 is TGTGCCAGCAGTGGGAGGGACCAAAACACCGGGGAGCTGTTTTTT. The full variable domain, completed using reference TRBV28 and TRBJ2-2, is DVKVTQSSRYLVKRTGEKVFLECVQDMDHENMFWYRQDPGLGLRLIYFSYDVKMKEKGDIPEGYSVSREKKERFSLILESASTNQTSMYLCASSGRDQNTGELFFGEGSRLTVL.

The CDR3 DNA sequence: TGCGCCAGCAGCTTGTTTGGGGCGCGGGAGACCCAGTACTTC. As protein: CASSLFGARETQYF. The gene calls are TRBV5-1 and TRBJ2-5; D is possibly TRBD1 (5 bases). The length of the CDR3 is 14 residues. V was shortened by 1 base and J by 5 bases, with 12 bases between the two germline ends. The germline V gene has CDR1 SGHRS and CDR2 YFSETQ. The variable domain in full, with the rest retrieved from reference TRBV5-1 and TRBJ2-5, is KAGVTQTPRYLIKTRGQQVTLSCSPISGHRSVSWYQQTPGQGLQFLFEYFSETQRNKGNFPGRFSGRQFSNSRSEMNVSTLELGDSALYLCASSLFGARETQYFGPGTRLLVL.

The sample holds one count of this clone. The CDR3 protein is CASRRGGQGGETQYF. The CDR3 DNA follows: TGTGCCAGCAGACGGGGGGGGCAGGGCGGGGAGACCCAGTACTTC. The V gene is TRBV2, the J gene TRBJ2-5; 8 bases match TRBD2. This CDR3 is 15 amino acids long. Trimming at V came to 6 bases and at J to 5 bases, leaving 11 bases not matched to a gene. Germline values: CDR1 SNHLY, CDR2 FYNNEI.

The genes are TRBV29-1 and TRBJ2-7; TRBD1 matches at 7 bases. V dropped 6 bases and J dropped 0; count of bases not matched to a gene: 2. The germline CDR1 and CDR2 sequences are SQVTM and ANQGSEA. The CDR3 is 12 residues long. CDR3 in amino acids: CSVGTVSYEQYF. The CDR3 nucleotides read TGCAGCGTCGGGACAGTCTCCTACGAGCAGTACTTC.

This sequence joins TRBV6-5 and TRBJ2-6; D unresolved. Germline V gene lookup returns CDR1 MNHEY and CDR2 SVGAGI. V lost 0 bases, J lost 2 bases, and 5 bases lay in between. The CDR3 is made up of 15 amino acids. The CDR3 bases are TGTGCCAGCAGTTACTCACTAACTGGGGCCAACGTCCTGACTTTC. Translated, it gives CASSYSLTGANVLTF.

V is TRBV6-5 and J is TRBJ2-7, with 10 bases fitting TRBD1. V shed 2 bases and J 3 bases; nucleotides not matched to a gene: 1. Germline lookup yields CDR1 MNHEY and CDR2 SVGAGI. This CDR3 has 14 amino acids. DNA of the CDR3: TGTGCCAGCAGTTACGGGACAGGGGACTACGAGCAGTACTTC. Translation gives CASSYGTGDYEQYF.

V usage is TRBV11-2 and J usage is TRBJ2-7; 7 bases map to TRBD2. This CDR3 is built from 14 residues. V lost 1 base, J lost 2 bases, and 2 bases stayed unmatched. Germline V lookup: CDR1 SGHAT, CDR2 FQNNGV. The CDR3 DNA sequence: TGTGCCAGCAGCTTAGCGGCGGGGGCCTACGAGCAGTACTTC. Translation gives CASSLAAGAYEQYF.

The count of this clone is one. This chain connects TRBV5-4 to TRBJ2-3; D may be TRBD2 (6 bases). The CDR3 loop spans 14 amino acids. CDR1 and CDR2 (germline): SGHNT, YYREEE (reference sequence). The germline V and J ends were trimmed by 4 bases and 0 bases, with 9 bases remaining between them. This CDR3 reads CASSGAGSTDTQYF. The CDR3 DNA reads as TGTGCCAGCAGCGGGGCGGGGAGCACAGATACGCAGTATTTT.